The next 22 T cell receptor beta chains were all read from a single sample in a study of blood T cell repertoires in COVID-19. Assay: immunoSEQ multiplex PCR; the TCRdb copy retains only in-frame clones and omits some. This sample has around 97,000 clones, with approximately 90% found just once. Sequenced material: peripheral blood. Every receptor here comes from a human donor in a cohort sampled during active COVID-19.

The chain combines TRBV4-3 with TRBJ2-1; 13 positions agree with TRBD2. From germline, CDR1 is LGHNA and CDR2 YSLEER. V was clipped by 0 bases and J by 10 bases; unmatched bases: 3. The CDR3 contains 15 residues. CDR3 DNA sequence: TGCGCCAGCAGCCAAGACGGACTAGCGGGAGCCGAGCAGTTCTTC. It encodes CASSQDGLAGAEQFF.

The chain couples TRBV29-1 to TRBJ2-3, with 9 bases aligning to TRBD1. The CDR3 consists of 14 residues. Germline V gene sequence: CDR1 SQVTM, CDR2 ANQGSEA. J was trimmed by 3 bases and V by 5 bases; bases with no gene match: 6. The CDR3 DNA sequence: TGCAGCGTTCCACAGGGGGCTCGGACAGATACGCAGTATTTT. It codes for CSVPQGARTDTQYF.

The CDR3 sequence: CATSDPGQPNEQFF. The CDR3 DNA reads TGTGCCACCAGTGATCCGGGACAGCCAAATGAGCAGTTCTTC. The chain couples TRBV24-1 to TRBJ2-1, with TRBD1 identical over 7 bases. CDR3 length: 14 amino acids. After removal of 3 bases from V and 7 bases from J, the junction contained 5 bases not matched to a gene. Germline lookup yields CDR1 KGHDR and CDR2 SFDVKD.

Only one count was recorded for this clone. J is TRBJ1-5 and V is TRBV7-2; maybe TRBD1 (5 bases). Looked up from germline, CDR1 is SGHTA and CDR2 is FQGNSA. The V end lost 1 base, the J end lost 3 bases, and 16 bases lay between the germline ends. CDR3 size: 17 residues. The CDR3 is CASSLDIGRVANQPQHF. The CDR3 DNA reads as TGTGCCAGCAGCTTAGATATTGGCAGGGTGGCCAATCAGCCCCAGCATTTT.

The rearrangement joins TRBV7-2 to TRBJ2-3; D is undetermined. CDR3 length: 13 amino acids. With 2 bases removed from V and 3 bases from J, the gap between germline ends came to 6 bases. Germline CDR1 is SGHTA and CDR2 is FQGNSA. The CDR3 protein is CASSLSRTDTQYF. DNA for the CDR3: TGTGCCAGCAGCTTAAGCAGGACAGATACGCAGTATTTT.

V and J are TRBV11-2 and TRBJ2-1; D perhaps matches TRBD1 (5 bases). The CDR3 sequence is 14 residues long. V was cut by 2 bases and J by 9 bases, with 14 bases left in between. Germline-derived CDR1 and CDR2 are SGHAT and FQNNGV. CDR3 nucleotides: TGTGCCAGCAGCTTACAGACCAGGGATCGTGAGCAGTTCTTC. Translated, it gives CASSLQTRDREQFF.

The chain uses TRBV5-4 and TRBJ1-2; TRBD1 matches at 8 bases. The length of the CDR3 is 11 residues. Germline trimming cut 6 bases from V and 10 bases from J; bases unmatched to any gene: 5. CDR1 is SGHNT, CDR2 YYREEE, per germline (reference sequence). The CDR3 sequence: CASKRDRHYTF. The CDR3 DNA follows: TGTGCCAGCAAGCGGGACAGGCACTACACCTTC.

The CDR3 nucleotides read TGTGCCAGCAGTGACAAAGAGACCCAGTACTTC. Protein: CASSDKETQYF. This rearrangement joins TRBV7-9 to TRBJ2-5; no definite D call. Trimming removed 6 bases from V and 3 bases from J, with 5 bases in between. Germline assignment: CDR1 SEHNR and CDR2 FQNEAQ (reference sequence). The CDR3 loop spans 11 amino acids.

This chain links TRBV6-5 with TRBJ1-5; TRBD1 matches 7 bases. Germline V CDR1 and CDR2: MNHEY, SVGAGI. The CDR3 sequence is 15 residues long. V lost 0 bases and J lost 5; bases outside the gene matches: 4. The CDR3 protein is CASSYSGQSDQPQHF. CDR3 nucleotides: TGTGCCAGCAGTTACTCGGGACAGTCGGATCAGCCCCAGCATTTT.

The V call is TRBV7-2, the J call TRBJ2-7; TRBD1 aligns across 7 bases. The CDR3 is made up of 14 amino acids. J was trimmed by 3 bases and V by 0 bases; bases with no gene match: 2. Per germline, CDR1 SGHTA and CDR2 FQGNSA. Here the CDR3 reads CASSLAYRGYEQYF. The DNA of the CDR3 is TGTGCCAGCAGCTTAGCGTACAGGGGCTACGAGCAGTACTTC.

The rearrangement joins TRBV14 to TRBJ2-1, with D perhaps TRBD1 (6 bases). In germline, CDR1 is SGHDN, CDR2 FVKESK. There are 15 residues in the CDR3. V lost 0 bases to trimming and J lost 15 bases, with 21 bases between them. CDR3 in amino acids: CASSQDTLPGQHWFF. The CDR3 DNA is TGTGCCAGCAGCCAAGACACCCTCCCCGGACAGCACTGGTTCTTC.

The chain recombines TRBV5-1 with TRBJ1-1, with 8 bases fitting TRBD1. Germline CDR1 reads SGHRS; CDR2 reads YFSETQ. The CDR3 totals 14 residues. The J segment lost 3 bases and the V segment lost 4 bases, leaving 5 bases of the junction unmatched. The CDR3 nucleotides are TGCGCCAGCAGCGGACAGGGATTAGACACTGAAGCTTTCTTT. It is translated as CASSGQGLDTEAFF.

The chain links TRBV5-5 to TRBJ1-3; a weak D match, TRBD1 (6 bases). The germline CDR1 and CDR2 sequences are SGHKS and YYEKEE (reference sequence). Trimming stripped 4 bases from V and 0 bases from J, with 11 bases between. This CDR3 comprises 15 residues. The CDR3 protein is CASSLGTNSGNTIYF. CDR3 coding DNA: TGTGCCAGCAGCCTGGGGACAAACTCTGGAAACACCATATATTTT.

This clone has only a few counts. The same CDR3 arises from other DNA sequences in this sample as well. This chain links TRBV19 with TRBJ1-5, with TRBD1 identical over 9 bases. This CDR3 has 14 amino acids. CDR1 and CDR2 from the germline V gene are LNHDA and SQIVND (reference sequence). J was trimmed by 5 bases and V by 2 bases; bases with no gene match: 1. CDR3 in amino acids: CASSIWTGDQPQHF. For the CDR3, the DNA is TGTGCCAGTAGTATATGGACAGGGGATCAGCCCCAGCATTTT.

This clone has a single count. The chain joins TRBV6-5 to TRBJ1-6; unclear D gene. CDR1 and CDR2 (germline): MNHEY, SVGAGI. V was pared by 5 bases and J by 9 bases, with 17 bases between. CDR3 length: 15 amino acids. The CDR3 nucleotides are TGTGCCAGCAGTAGCCAGAGTTCGGAGGGTTCACCCCTCCACTTT. Translated: CASSSQSSEGSPLHF.

The V and J genes are TRBV9 and TRBJ1-1; D gene uncertain. The V end was cut by 1 base, the J end by 3 bases, with 13 bases between. This CDR3 is built from 15 residues. Germline V gene lookup returns CDR1 SGDLS and CDR2 YYNGEE. CDR3: CASSVSSSGDTEAFF. In DNA, the CDR3 is TGTGCCAGCAGCGTATCGTCCAGCGGGGACACTGAAGCTTTCTTT.

This rearrangement joins TRBV27 to TRBJ1-4, with D unresolved. This CDR3 comprises 16 residues. The germline gives CDR1 MNHEY, CDR2 SMNVEV (reference sequence). V lost 5 bases to trimming and J lost 0 bases, with 13 bases between them. The CDR3 DNA reads TGTGCCAGCAGTCCCCTGGTTAGTGCAACTAATGAAAAACTGTTTTTT. Translated, it gives CASSPLVSATNEKLFF.

The CDR3 coding sequence is TGTGCCATCAGTGCCGGGACAGGGGGCTACGAGCAGTACTTC. It encodes CAISAGTGGYEQYF. The V gene is TRBV10-3, the J gene TRBJ2-7, with 11 bases lining up with TRBD1. The V gene end was trimmed by 4 bases and the J gene end by 3 bases; junction bases not matched to a gene: 2. The CDR3 runs to 14 residues. Germline loops: CDR1 ENHRY, CDR2 SYGVKD.

J is TRBJ1-3 and V is TRBV7-2; possible D gene TRBD1, 5 bases. Trimming cost V 4 bases and J 0 bases, with 7 bases left between them. The germline CDR1 and CDR2 sequences are SGHTA and FQGNSA. There are 14 residues in the CDR3. The CDR3: CASSSGYSGNTIYF. The CDR3 nucleotides are TGTGCCAGCAGCTCAGGGTACTCTGGAAACACCATATATTTT.

The chain carries TRBV12-5 and TRBJ2-3; possibly TRBD1 for D (6 bases). CDR3 length equals 15 residues. The V gene's germline CDR1 is LGHNT and CDR2 FRNRAP. Trimming took off 1 base at V and 0 bases at J, with 8 bases between the two ends. The CDR3 here is CASGLAGQSTDTQYF. As DNA, the CDR3 is TGTGCTAGTGGTTTGGCCGGACAGAGCACAGATACGCAGTATTTT.

The table lists this clone with a few counts. The gene calls are TRBV7-9 and TRBJ2-5; 9 bases map to TRBD1. V lost 5 bases and J lost 5; bases outside the gene matches: 6. The CDR3 runs 14 residues. The germline gives CDR1 SEHNR, CDR2 FQNEAQ (reference sequence). CDR3 coding DNA: TGTGCCAGCAGCCCCGGACAGGGGTTGGAGACCCAGTACTTC. This encodes CASSPGQGLETQYF.

The gene calls are TRBV15 and TRBJ1-3; no clear D. Trimming removed 0 bases from V and 0 bases from J, with 18 bases in between. Germline lookup yields CDR1 LNHNV and CDR2 YYDKDF (reference sequence). This CDR3 has 19 residues. The CDR3 loop reads CATSREKARGGFSGNTIYF. DNA for the CDR3: TGTGCCACCAGCAGAGAAAAGGCCCGAGGAGGCTTCTCTGGAAACACCATATATTTT.